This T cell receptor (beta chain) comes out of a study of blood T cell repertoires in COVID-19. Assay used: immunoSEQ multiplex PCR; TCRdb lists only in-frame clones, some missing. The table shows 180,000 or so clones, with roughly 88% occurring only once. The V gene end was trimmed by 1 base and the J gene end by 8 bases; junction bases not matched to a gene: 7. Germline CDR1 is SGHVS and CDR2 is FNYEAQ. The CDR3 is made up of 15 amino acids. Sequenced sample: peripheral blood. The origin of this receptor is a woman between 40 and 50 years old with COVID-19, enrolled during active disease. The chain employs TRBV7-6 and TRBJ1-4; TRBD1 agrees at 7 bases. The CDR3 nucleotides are TGTGCCAGCAGCTTAGTTAAACAGGGGAGAGAAAAACTGTTTTTT. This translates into CASSLVKQGREKLFF. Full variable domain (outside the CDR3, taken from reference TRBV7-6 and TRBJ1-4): GAGVSQSPRYKVTKRGQDVALRCDPISGHVSLYWYRQALGQGPEFLTYFNYEAQQDKSGLPNDRFSAERPEGSISTLTIQRTEQRDSAMYRCASSLVKQGREKLFFGSGTQLSVL.